These 14 T cell receptor beta chains were all obtained from the same sample, sequenced in a study of blood T cell repertoires in COVID-19. Assay used: immunoSEQ multiplex PCR; TCRdb lists only in-frame clones, some missing. The sample lists about 150,000 clones, approximately 83% seen once, with approximately 8% in the top ten. Sequenced input: peripheral blood. The receptor source for this set is an older woman with COVID-19, enrolled during active disease.

This clone occurred a few times. This chain uses TRBV6-5 with TRBJ1-5; D gene ambiguous. V was cut by 6 bases and J by 4 bases, with 4 bases left in between. CDR1 and CDR2 from the germline V gene are MNHEY and SVGAGI. CDR3 length: 11 residues. The CDR3 spells CASSNNQPQHF. The DNA of the CDR3 is TGTGCCAGCAGCAATAATCAGCCCCAGCATTTT.

V and J are TRBV27 and TRBJ1-6; 7 positions match TRBD1. The CDR3 length is 18 residues. V lost 5 bases and J lost 1; bases outside the gene matches: 11. Germline values: CDR1 MNHEY, CDR2 SMNVEV (reference sequence). In DNA, the CDR3 is TGTGCCAGCAGTCCCGCCGGCCCGGGACAGTCCTATAATTCACCCCTCCACTTT. Its translation: CASSPAGPGQSYNSPLHF.

V is TRBV19 and J is TRBJ1-2; TRBD1 might be the D (6 bases). Trimming pared 6 bases from V and 2 bases from J, leaving 10 bases between. The CDR3 runs 13 residues. From germline, CDR1 is LNHDA and CDR2 SQIVND (reference sequence). The CDR3 here is CASSEGQNYGYTF. CDR3 in DNA: TGTGCCAGTAGCGAAGGACAGAACTATGGCTACACCTTC.

This clone was seen ten or more times. A much larger clonotype is one base distant, so this may be a read error. The sample has other DNA sequences that encode this CDR3 too. V usage is TRBV15 and J usage is TRBJ2-1; the match to TRBD2 covers 9 bases. The CDR3 is 16 residues long. The germline CDR1 and CDR2 sequences are LNHNV and YYDKDF (reference sequence). Unmatched junction bases numbered 4, after V lost 0 bases and J lost 4 bases. The CDR3 nucleotides read TGTGCCACCAGCAGAGAGCGGGCGGGGGGGTACAATGAGCAGTTCTTC. It translates to CATSRERAGGYNEQFF.

This clone was seen just once. This sequence joins TRBV19 and TRBJ1-5, with TRBD1 as a possible D gene (6 bases). V shed 0 bases and J shed 6 bases, with 12 bases lying between them. Germline CDR1 is LNHDA and CDR2 is SQIVND (reference sequence). This CDR3 is 15 amino acids long. In DNA, the CDR3 is TGTGCCAGTAGTATAGATGGGCAGGGGAGTCAGCCCCAGCATTTT. Amino acid sequence: CASSIDGQGSQPQHF.

V and J are TRBV15 and TRBJ2-5, with D possibly matching TRBD2 (6 bases). Per the germline V gene, CDR1 is LNHNV and CDR2 is YYDKDF (reference sequence). Trimming cost V 5 bases and J 5 bases, with 18 bases left between them. CDR3 length: 15 residues. CDR3 loop: CATSELGLPTETQYF. The CDR3 nucleotides are TGTGCCACCAGCGAATTGGGACTGCCGACGGAGACCCAGTACTTC.

J is TRBJ1-5 and V is TRBV7-9; D possibly corresponds to TRBD1 (6 bases). This CDR3 has 14 residues. V lost 5 bases, J lost 4 bases, and 12 bases lay in between. In germline, CDR1 is SEHNR, CDR2 FQNEAQ (reference sequence). This chain's CDR3 is CASSHIGTNQPQHF. The CDR3 DNA reads TGTGCCAGCAGCCACATTGGGACAAATCAGCCCCAGCATTTT.

The rearrangement links TRBV29-1 to TRBJ1-2; D uncertain. The germline V and J ends were trimmed by 4 bases and 3 bases, with 12 bases remaining between them. This CDR3 has 13 residues. Germline V lookup: CDR1 SQVTM, CDR2 ANQGSEA. Here the CDR3 reads CSVASGMDYGYTF. The CDR3 bases are TGCAGCGTTGCCTCCGGTATGGACTATGGCTACACCTTC.

This chain links TRBV19 with TRBJ1-1, with 9 bases matching TRBD1. The CDR3 runs to 14 residues. CDR1 is LNHDA, CDR2 SQIVND, per germline (reference sequence). The junction had 5 bases not matched to a gene; V was cut back by 3 bases and J by 6 bases. The CDR3 sequence: CASSMGQGAAEAFF. DNA for the CDR3: TGTGCCAGTAGTATGGGACAGGGAGCCGCTGAAGCTTTCTTT.

This sequence joins TRBV5-5 and TRBJ1-5; D unresolved. Germline CDR1 is SGHKS and CDR2 is YYEKEE (reference sequence). The CDR3 loop spans 15 amino acids. V was shortened by 6 bases and J by 3 bases, with 16 bases between the two germline ends. The CDR3 here is CASTNSRDPNQPQHF. The CDR3 DNA reads TGTGCCAGCACCAACTCCCGGGATCCCAATCAGCCCCAGCATTTT.

The chain uses TRBV11-2 and TRBJ2-2, with 11 nucleotides matching TRBD1. Per the germline V gene, CDR1 is SGHAT and CDR2 is FQNNGV. With 1 base clipped from V and 7 bases from J, the junction kept 5 bases outside the gene matches. The CDR3 extends over 16 amino acids. CDR3 coding DNA: TGTGCCAGCAGCTTAGTAGGACAGGGGGCCGGCGGGGAGCTGTTTTTT. The encoded protein is CASSLVGQGAGGELFF.

The rearrangement uses TRBV19 and TRBJ1-2; D gene ambiguous. V dropped 3 bases and J dropped 4 bases, with 9 bases sitting between them. CDR1 and CDR2 from the germline V gene are LNHDA and SQIVND (reference sequence). The length of the CDR3 is 13 residues. CDR3 amino acids: CASSIGGIYGYTF. In nucleotides, the CDR3 is TGTGCCAGTAGTATCGGCGGGATCTATGGCTACACCTTC.

V gene TRBV19 combines with J gene TRBJ2-1; D is perhaps TRBD2 (6 bases). Trimming removed 7 bases from V and 1 base from J, with 11 bases in between. The CDR3 has 14 amino acids. CDR1 and CDR2 (germline): LNHDA, SQIVND (reference sequence). CDR3 amino acids: CASKASASYNEQFF. The DNA for the CDR3 is TGTGCCAGTAAGGCTAGCGCTTCCTACAATGAGCAGTTCTTC.

This chain uses TRBV6-4 with TRBJ2-3; D uncertain. The V gene lost 3 bases and the J gene lost 0 bases, with 10 bases spanning the gap. Germline V CDR1 and CDR2: MRHNA, SNTAGT. The CDR3 sequence is 15 residues long. Written as DNA, the CDR3 is TGTGCCAGCAGTGAGGTAGCAGCTAGCACAGATACGCAGTATTTT. The encoded protein is CASSEVAASTDTQYF.